A selection of T cell receptor beta chains follows, all from one sample in a study of CD8 T cells in Susac syndrome. TCRdb used MiXCR to reprocess the immunoSEQ multiplex PCR reads, holding one entry per CDR3 protein. Of roughly 200,000 distinct CDR3 sequences listed, around nine tenths were seen once; the top ten hold 0.087%. Sequencing input: CD4+ T cells from PBMCs. All receptors come from a human donor with Susac syndrome. Each CDR3 is given with its conserved first and last residue. Each record gives: V gene, J gene, D gene, CDR3 protein. The D gene is left open where the match is weak.

v_call: TRBV28; j_call: TRBJ2-7; d_call: TRBD1; cdr3_aa: CASSPKDRAVGEQYF
v_call: TRBV20-1; j_call: TRBJ2-1; d_call: .; cdr3_aa: CSASGRNYNEQFF
v_call: TRBV9; j_call: TRBJ2-7; d_call: .; cdr3_aa: CASSVEPGTSYEQYF
v_call: TRBV28; j_call: TRBJ2-7; d_call: TRBD2; cdr3_aa: CASTEGGLAGGEQYF
v_call: TRBV19; j_call: TRBJ2-5; d_call: .; cdr3_aa: CASMQGKTQYF
v_call: TRBV7-2; j_call: TRBJ2-2; d_call: .; cdr3_aa: CASSARAAWTSGELFF
v_call: TRBV18; j_call: TRBJ2-5; d_call: TRBD1; cdr3_aa: CASSPRDSQETQYF
v_call: TRBV9; j_call: TRBJ2-1; d_call: .; cdr3_aa: CASSVGPPAGYNEQFF
v_call: TRBV5-6; j_call: TRBJ2-1; d_call: .; cdr3_aa: CASSPPIAYNEQFF
v_call: TRBV6-2/TRBV6-3; j_call: TRBJ1-5; d_call: .; cdr3_aa: CASSLDPLQPQHF
v_call: TRBV6-1; j_call: TRBJ1-1; d_call: TRBD1; cdr3_aa: CASSASGGGNTEAFF
v_call: TRBV5-1; j_call: TRBJ1-2; d_call: TRBD1; cdr3_aa: CASSLAVNRGPNYGYTF
v_call: TRBV6-5; j_call: TRBJ2-7; d_call: .; cdr3_aa: CASSYDGRGTYEQYF
v_call: TRBV18; j_call: TRBJ1-2; d_call: .; cdr3_aa: CASSPSDRSTSRYTF
v_call: TRBV5-1; j_call: TRBJ1-2; d_call: .; cdr3_aa: CATSPGGNYGYTF
v_call: TRBV28; j_call: TRBJ1-1; d_call: .; cdr3_aa: CASRTPGDTMNTEAFF
v_call: TRBV30; j_call: TRBJ2-3; d_call: .; cdr3_aa: CAWSRGFGDTQYF
v_call: TRBV12-3/TRBV12-4; j_call: TRBJ1-2; d_call: .; cdr3_aa: CASRLRGNGYTF
v_call: TRBV5-1; j_call: TRBJ2-1; d_call: TRBD1; cdr3_aa: CASSLGTANEQFF
v_call: TRBV5-3; j_call: TRBJ1-5; d_call: TRBD1; cdr3_aa: CARSKGTGPWNQPQHF
v_call: TRBV7-2; j_call: TRBJ2-5; d_call: TRBD2; cdr3_aa: CASTIRGGTGETQYF
v_call: TRBV20-1; j_call: TRBJ1-1; d_call: .; cdr3_aa: CSASSLGFEAFF
v_call: TRBV3-1; j_call: TRBJ2-1; d_call: .; cdr3_aa: CASSHVSRHPSYNEQFF
v_call: TRBV7-9; j_call: TRBJ1-5; d_call: .; cdr3_aa: CASSLGWGKNQPQHF
v_call: TRBV2; j_call: TRBJ2-2; d_call: .; cdr3_aa: CASSVGLGHRNTGELFF
v_call: TRBV6-6; j_call: TRBJ1-2; d_call: TRBD1; cdr3_aa: CASSTQGANGYTF
v_call: TRBV18; j_call: TRBJ2-1; d_call: .; cdr3_aa: CASSLSTAYNEQFF
v_call: TRBV19; j_call: TRBJ2-5; d_call: TRBD2; cdr3_aa: CASSIQRGGVTQYF
v_call: TRBV7-3; j_call: TRBJ2-7; d_call: .; cdr3_aa: CASSLLTVTSYEQYF
v_call: TRBV7-3; j_call: TRBJ2-7; d_call: TRBD2; cdr3_aa: CASSPMNKGLAGVLYEQYF
v_call: TRBV19; j_call: TRBJ2-7; d_call: .; cdr3_aa: CASSVMERSYEQYF
v_call: TRBV5-6; j_call: TRBJ1-1; d_call: .; cdr3_aa: CATLKGVGLNTEAFF
v_call: TRBV12-3/TRBV12-4; j_call: TRBJ2-5; d_call: .; cdr3_aa: CASSLGLPRQYF
v_call: TRBV11-2; j_call: TRBJ1-2; d_call: .; cdr3_aa: CASSLGGGSGGYTF
v_call: TRBV2; j_call: TRBJ1-2; d_call: TRBD1; cdr3_aa: CASIGTENSGYTF
v_call: TRBV4-1; j_call: TRBJ1-3; d_call: .; cdr3_aa: CASSRPQGMHTIYF
v_call: TRBV9; j_call: TRBJ2-5; d_call: .; cdr3_aa: CASSGSIEETQYF
v_call: TRBV20-1; j_call: TRBJ2-1; d_call: .; cdr3_aa: CSASPWGAGNEQFF
v_call: TRBV5-1; j_call: TRBJ1-3; d_call: .; cdr3_aa: CASRTDSGNTIYF
v_call: TRBV19; j_call: TRBJ2-3; d_call: TRBD2; cdr3_aa: CASSTGTSGGSTDTQYF
v_call: TRBV9; j_call: TRBJ2-5; d_call: .; cdr3_aa: CASSVGVGLQETQYF
v_call: TRBV30; j_call: TRBJ1-6; d_call: TRBD1; cdr3_aa: CALHRDRAYNSPLHF
v_call: TRBV28; j_call: TRBJ1-5; d_call: .; cdr3_aa: CASSLLTGNSNQPQHF
v_call: TRBV4-1; j_call: TRBJ2-5; d_call: TRBD2; cdr3_aa: CASSRGLAMAQETQYF
v_call: TRBV5-1; j_call: TRBJ2-1; d_call: .; cdr3_aa: CASSLATSGLNNEQFF
v_call: TRBV9; j_call: TRBJ2-1; d_call: .; cdr3_aa: CASSVKENEQFF
v_call: TRBV6-1; j_call: TRBJ2-5; d_call: .; cdr3_aa: CASSEGHETQYF
v_call: TRBV29-1; j_call: TRBJ2-5; d_call: TRBD1; cdr3_aa: CSVGGQGAGETQYF
v_call: TRBV4-2; j_call: TRBJ2-2; d_call: TRBD2; cdr3_aa: CASGREWIAGELFF
v_call: TRBV13; j_call: TRBJ2-1; d_call: .; cdr3_aa: CAIPGRYNEQFF
v_call: TRBV5-1; j_call: TRBJ1-5; d_call: .; cdr3_aa: CASSLITGGNQPQHF
v_call: TRBV5-1; j_call: TRBJ1-2; d_call: TRBD1; cdr3_aa: CASGTEAYGYTF
v_call: TRBV7-2; j_call: TRBJ2-1; d_call: TRBD2; cdr3_aa: CASSLAPLAGWNEQFF
v_call: TRBV5-6; j_call: TRBJ1-2; d_call: .; cdr3_aa: CASSGYDRYYGYTF
v_call: TRBV12-3/TRBV12-4; j_call: TRBJ2-7; d_call: TRBD2; cdr3_aa: CASQREGGDEQYF